The rows below give T cell receptor beta chains drawn from one sample of a study of technical replicates of blood from a handful of donors. Generated by immunoSEQ multiplex PCR, the TCRdb table keeps only in-frame clones and is missing some. Of tens of thousands of clones listed, roughly 92% are singletons. Specimen: T cells isolated from PBMCs. The receptor source for this set is a human donor in good health. The CDR3 runs from the conserved cysteine through the conserved F or W. A D gene is named only where the DNA matches it firmly. Where a row states a size, it is once, few, many or the class of an expanded clone; other rows omit it.

J gene,D gene,clone size,V gene,CDR3 length,CDR3 DNA,CDR3 protein
TRBJ1-5,.,.,TRBV10-3,13,TGTGCCACACAGCCGGATAGCAATCAGCCCCAGCATTTT,CATQPDSNQPQHF
TRBJ2-7,TRBD1,.,TRBV5-6,15,TGTGCCACCATATTTTCCGGGACAGGGGAACGCGAGCAGTACTTC,CATIFSGTGEREQYF
TRBJ1-1,.,.,TRBV19,12,TGTGCCAGTATCTCGAGGCGAACCGAAGCTTTCTTT,CASISRRTEAFF
TRBJ2-7,TRBD2,.,TRBV14,13,TGTGCCAGCAGCCACCTAGCGGGCTACGAGCAGTACTTC,CASSHLAGYEQYF
TRBJ2-1,TRBD2,.,TRBV4-2,16,TGTGCCAGCAGCCAAGAGGAGCGGGAGCTCCCCAATGAGCAGTTCTTC,CASSQEERELPNEQFF
TRBJ1-2,.,.,TRBV4-3,15,TGCGCCAGCAGCCAAGATACCCGGCAGGGTGATGGCTACACCTTC,CASSQDTRQGDGYTF
TRBJ1-5,.,.,TRBV11-2,16,TGTGCCAGCAGCTTAAGGTTCCGAGACACTAATCAGCCCCAGCATTTT,CASSLRFRDTNQPQHF
TRBJ1-2,.,.,TRBV6-1,11,TGTGCCAGCAGTGAATGGGGCGGCTACACCTTC,CASSEWGGYTF
TRBJ2-7,TRBD2,.,TRBV9,15,TGTGCCAGCAGCGTAGCTAGCGGGTCCTTCTACGAGCAGTACTTC,CASSVASGSFYEQYF
TRBJ2-3,TRBD2,.,TRBV6-7,18,TGTGCCAGCAGTTACATAAGACTAGCGGGAATTCTTGCAGATACGCAGTATTTT,CASSYIRLAGILADTQYF
TRBJ1-1,.,.,TRBV5-4,13,TGTGCCAGCAGGCCGACAGGATACACTGAAGCTTTCTTT,CASRPTGYTEAFF
TRBJ1-2,.,.,TRBV19,13,TGTGTAATGTTTGGGGAGACGGACTATGGCTACACCTTC,CVMFGETDYGYTF
TRBJ2-5,TRBD2,.,TRBV6-5,14,TGTGCCAGCAGTTACTCCAAGCCTAGCGGGAACCAGTACTTC,CASSYSKPSGNQYF
TRBJ2-1,TRBD2,.,TRBV7-9,16,TGTGCCAGCAGCCCCACTATTGGCGGGAGTGTAAATGAGCAGTTCTTC,CASSPTIGGSVNEQFF
TRBJ2-7,TRBD2,.,TRBV9,17,TGTGCCAGCAGCGTAGGACTAGCGGGAGGGCTTTCCTACGAGCAGTACTTC,CASSVGLAGGLSYEQYF
TRBJ1-1,.,.,TRBV21-1,18,TGTGCCAGCAGCATATTTTACGGACAGGGGTTCATGAACACTGAAGCTTTCTTT,CASSIFYGQGFMNTEAFF
TRBJ2-2,.,.,TRBV7-9,14,TGTGCCAGCAGTGTAGTTATCAACACCGGGGAGCTGTTTTTT,CASSVVINTGELFF
TRBJ1-2,TRBD1,.,TRBV6-4,13,TGTGCCAGCAGCCCGACAGGGGACTATGGCTACACCTTC,CASSPTGDYGYTF
TRBJ2-2,TRBD1,.,TRBV19,15,TGTGCCAGTAGTAATGGACAGGTTTACACCGGGGAGCTGTTTTTT,CASSNGQVYTGELFF
TRBJ2-7,TRBD2,.,TRBV2,13,TGTGCCAGCTTAAGCGGGGTGGCCTACGAGCAGTACTTC,CASLSGVAYEQYF
TRBJ2-7,.,.,TRBV5-1,14,TGCGCCAGCAGCTGGAGTAGCGCATCCTACGAGCAGTACTTC,CASSWSSASYEQYF
TRBJ2-7,.,.,TRBV28,15,TGTGCCAGCAGTCCCCAGGACAGATTCTCCTACGAGCAGTACTTC,CASSPQDRFSYEQYF
TRBJ2-5,TRBD1,.,TRBV7-7,17,TGTGCTAGCAGCTTCCGACCGGGACAGGTTACCTCGGCGACCCAGTACTTC,CASSFRPGQVTSATQYF
TRBJ1-1,TRBD1,many,TRBV5-1,14,TGCGCCAGCAGCCCTAGGACAGGGAACACTGAAGCTTTCTTT,CASSPRTGNTEAFF
TRBJ1-4,.,few,TRBV6-1,14,TGTGCCAGCAGTGGTTGGGGGCTGGGAGAAAAACTGTTTTTT,CASSGWGLGEKLFF
TRBJ2-5,.,.,TRBV5-1,13,TGCGCCAGCAGCCCAGGGACTTCAGAGACCCAGTACTTC,CASSPGTSETQYF
TRBJ2-1,.,.,TRBV27,15,TGTGCCAGCAAACCGGGGGGCGCGGGATACAATGAGCAGTTCTTC,CASKPGGAGYNEQFF
TRBJ1-1,TRBD1,once,TRBV18,16,TGTGCCAGCTCACCACGACAGGGGGTCCTGAACACTGAAGCTTTCTTT,CASSPRQGVLNTEAFF
TRBJ2-5,.,.,TRBV10-3,14,TGTGCCATCAGTGAGAAGGCGGGGCAAGAGACCCAGTACTTC,CAISEKAGQETQYF
TRBJ2-1,TRBD1,few,TRBV5-8,16,TGTGCCAGCAGCTTCCGCCGACAGGGGGTTAGGAATGAGCAGTTCTTC,CASSFRRQGVRNEQFF
TRBJ2-3,.,once,TRBV18,13,TGTGCCAGCTCACCACCGCTAGGAAATACGCAGTATTTT,CASSPPLGNTQYF
TRBJ2-3,TRBD2,.,TRBV7-7,18,TGTGCTAGCAGCTTAAGACTAGCGGGAGGGCCTAACACAGATACGCAGTATTTT,CASSLRLAGGPNTDTQYF
TRBJ1-1,.,.,TRBV7-9,12,TGTGCCAGCAGCTTAGTACTCGTTTTAGCTTTCTTT,CASSLVLVLAFF
TRBJ2-7,TRBD2,.,TRBV29-1,13,TGCAGCGTTGGAGTGGGACTAAACTACGAGCAGTACTTC,CSVGVGLNYEQYF
TRBJ1-4,.,.,TRBV2,11,TGTGCCAGCAGTGACGAACAGAAACTGTTTTTT,CASSDEQKLFF
TRBJ1-2,.,.,TRBV15,14,TGTGCCACCAGCAGAGAGAGAGAGGGTAAAGGCTACACCTTC,CATSREREGKGYTF
TRBJ1-2,TRBD1,.,TRBV11-2,14,TGTGCCAGCAGCCTGGGACAGGGGATTGATGGCTACACCTTC,CASSLGQGIDGYTF
TRBJ2-7,.,.,TRBV9,14,TGTGCCAGCAGCGTAGACCCCAGGGGTTACGAGCAGTACTTC,CASSVDPRGYEQYF
TRBJ1-3,.,.,TRBV28,15,TGTGCCAGCAGTTTGCAGGGTAGCTCTGGAAACACCATATATTTT,CASSLQGSSGNTIYF
TRBJ2-5,TRBD2,.,TRBV7-9,16,TGTGCCAGCAGCTGGATCGGGACTAGCGGCCAAGAGACCCAGTACTTC,CASSWIGTSGQETQYF
TRBJ1-3,.,.,TRBV2,15,TGTGCCAGCAGTTTAAGGCAGGGTCCTGGAAACACCATATATTTT,CASSLRQGPGNTIYF
TRBJ1-2,TRBD1,.,TRBV25-1,13,TGTGCCAGCAGTGGTACAGGGGTAAATGGCTACACCTTC,CASSGTGVNGYTF
TRBJ1-1,.,once,TRBV29-1,14,TGCAGCGTTGAAGAAAGAGGGTACGGCACTGAAGCTTTCTTT,CSVEERGYGTEAFF
TRBJ1-1,TRBD1,few,TRBV7-3,13,TGTGCCAGCAGCCTCGGGACAGCCACTGAAGCTTTCTTT,CASSLGTATEAFF
TRBJ2-7,TRBD1,.,TRBV30,13,TGTGCCTGGAGTCCGGGACAGATCTACGAGCAGTACTTC,CAWSPGQIYEQYF
TRBJ1-2,TRBD1,.,TRBV7-9,14,TGTGCCAGCAGCACAAACGGGGACAGATATGGCTACACCTTC,CASSTNGDRYGYTF
TRBJ2-1,.,.,TRBV5-6,14,TGTGCCAGCAGCTTAGACAGCATTCTCAATGAGCAGTTCTTC,CASSLDSILNEQFF
TRBJ2-3,TRBD2,.,TRBV11-3,15,TGTGCCAGCAGTTTCCCCGGGACTAGCGGAGATACGCAGTATTTT,CASSFPGTSGDTQYF
TRBJ2-1,TRBD2,.,TRBV30,16,TGTGCCTGGTCCCGGGGACTAGCGGGGGTTTACAATGAGCAGTTCTTC,CAWSRGLAGVYNEQFF
TRBJ2-7,TRBD2,.,TRBV13,14,TGTGCCAGCAGCTTAAGCGGGAGGGCCTACGAGCAGTACTTC,CASSLSGRAYEQYF
TRBJ2-1,.,.,TRBV27,16,TGTGCCAGCAGTTTACTGGAGACTGTCGGCTACAATGAGCAGTTCTTC,CASSLLETVGYNEQFF
TRBJ2-7,.,.,TRBV9,14,TGTGCCAGCAGCGTAGGGGGCAGCTCCTACGAGCAGTACTTC,CASSVGGSSYEQYF
TRBJ1-1,.,.,TRBV6-1,15,TGTGCCAGCACTGATTACGAACAGGGCCGCACTGAAGCTTTCTTT,CASTDYEQGRTEAFF
TRBJ1-5,.,.,TRBV6-6,13,TGTGCCAGCAGTTCAGGGGAGCGACAGCCCCAGCATTTT,CASSSGERQPQHF
TRBJ1-2,.,.,TRBV30,12,TGTGCCTGGACTACGGACACCTATGGCTACACCTTC,CAWTTDTYGYTF